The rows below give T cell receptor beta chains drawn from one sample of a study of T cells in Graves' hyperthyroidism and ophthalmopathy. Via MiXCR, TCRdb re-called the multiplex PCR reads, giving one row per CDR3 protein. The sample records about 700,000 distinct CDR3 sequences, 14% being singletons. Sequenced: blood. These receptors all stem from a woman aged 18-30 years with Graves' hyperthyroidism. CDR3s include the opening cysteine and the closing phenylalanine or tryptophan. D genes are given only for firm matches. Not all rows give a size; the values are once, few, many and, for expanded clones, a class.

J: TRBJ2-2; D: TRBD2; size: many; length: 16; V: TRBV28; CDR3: CASSLNPSGKTGELFF; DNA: TGTGCCAGCAGTTTAAACCCTAGCGGGAAAACCGGGGAGCTGTTTTTT
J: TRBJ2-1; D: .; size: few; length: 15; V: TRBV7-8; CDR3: CASSFPLAGANEQFF; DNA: TGTGCCAGCAGTTTCCCTCTGGCGGGGGCCAATGAGCAGTTCTTC
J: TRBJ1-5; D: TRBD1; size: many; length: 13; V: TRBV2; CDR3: CASCRQGDQPQHF; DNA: TGTGCCAGCTGCCGACAGGGGGATCAGCCCCAGCATTTT
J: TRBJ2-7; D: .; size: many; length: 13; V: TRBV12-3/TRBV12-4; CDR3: CASRGPEIFEQYF; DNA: TGTGCCAGCAGGGGACCCGAGATATTCGAGCAGTACTTC
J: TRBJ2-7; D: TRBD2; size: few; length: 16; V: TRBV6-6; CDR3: CASSYERLAQGYEQYF; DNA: TGTGCCAGCAGTTACGAGCGACTAGCCCAAGGGTACGAGCAGTACTTC
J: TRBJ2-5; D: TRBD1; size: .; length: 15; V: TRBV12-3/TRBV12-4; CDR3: CASSFMGQGRETQYF; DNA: TGTGCCAGCAGTTTCATGGGACAGGGGAGGGAGACCCAGTACTTC
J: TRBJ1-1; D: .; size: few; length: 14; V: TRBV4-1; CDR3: CASSRGVLNTEAFF; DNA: TGCGCCAGCAGCCGAGGAGTCCTGAACACTGAAGCTTTCTTT
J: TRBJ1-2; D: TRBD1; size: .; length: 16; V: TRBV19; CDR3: CASSTVGQGGNYGYTF; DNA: TGTGCCAGTAGTACAGTCGGACAGGGAGGAAACTATGGCTACACCTTC
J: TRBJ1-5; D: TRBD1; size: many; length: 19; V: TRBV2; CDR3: CASSEALRGRLFSNQPQHF; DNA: TGTGCCAGCAGTGAAGCTCTCAGGGGGCGCCTCTTTAGCAATCAGCCCCAGCATTTT
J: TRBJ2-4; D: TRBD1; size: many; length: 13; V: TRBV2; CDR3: CASSRGQGDIQYF; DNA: TGTGCCAGCTCCAGGGGACAGGGGGACATTCAGTACTTC
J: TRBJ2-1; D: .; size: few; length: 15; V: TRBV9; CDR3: CASSVGRDGHNEQFF; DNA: TGTGCCAGCAGCGTAGGGCGGGACGGTCACAATGAGCAGTTCTTC
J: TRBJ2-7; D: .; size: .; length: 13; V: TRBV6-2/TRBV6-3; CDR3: CASGLGTSAEQYF; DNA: TGTGCCAGCGGTCTTGGAACGTCGGCTGAGCAGTACTTC
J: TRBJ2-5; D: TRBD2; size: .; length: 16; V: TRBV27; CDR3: CASSFLSGIGQETQYF; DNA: TGTGCCAGCAGTTTCTTAAGCGGGATTGGACAAGAGACCCAGTACTTC
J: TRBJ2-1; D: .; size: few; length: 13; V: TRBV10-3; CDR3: CAISGSGKDEQFF; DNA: TGTGCCATCAGTGGGAGTGGTAAGGATGAGCAGTTCTTC
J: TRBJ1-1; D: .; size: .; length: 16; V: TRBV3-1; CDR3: CASSLQRPRMNTEAFF; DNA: TGTGCCAGCAGCCTACAGCGTCCCCGCATGAACACTGAAGCTTTCTTT
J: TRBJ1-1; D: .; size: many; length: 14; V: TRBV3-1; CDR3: CASSQGVGGAEAFF; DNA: TGTGCCAGCAGCCAAGGAGTAGGGGGGGCTGAAGCTTTCTTT
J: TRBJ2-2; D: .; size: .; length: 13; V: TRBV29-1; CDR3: CSVTVANTGELFF; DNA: TGCAGCGTTACGGTCGCGAACACCGGGGAGCTGTTTTTT
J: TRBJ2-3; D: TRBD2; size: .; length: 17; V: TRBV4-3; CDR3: CASSQDWTAGATDTQYF; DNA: TGCGCCAGCAGCCAAGATTGGACAGCGGGAGCCACAGATACGCAGTATTTT
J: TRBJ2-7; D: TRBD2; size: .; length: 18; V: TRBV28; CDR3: CASSRDRARASGIYEQYF; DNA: TGTGCCAGCAGCCGTGACAGGGCCCGGGCTAGCGGGATATACGAGCAGTACTTC
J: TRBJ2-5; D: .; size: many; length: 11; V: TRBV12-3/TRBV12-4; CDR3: CASSSRETQYF; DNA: TGTGCCAGCAGCTCGAGAGAGACCCAGTACTTC
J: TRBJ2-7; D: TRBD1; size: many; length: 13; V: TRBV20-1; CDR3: CSATPGQGYEQYF; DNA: TGCAGTGCTACCCCGGGACAGGGCTACGAGCAGTACTTC
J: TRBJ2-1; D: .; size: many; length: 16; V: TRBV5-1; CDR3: CASSLGRTPIYNEQFF; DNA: TGCGCCAGCAGCTTGGGGCGGACACCTATATACAATGAGCAGTTCTTC
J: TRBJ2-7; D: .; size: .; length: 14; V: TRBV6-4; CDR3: CASSERTDLYEQYF; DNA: TGTGCCAGCAGTGAACGGACAGATCTCTACGAGCAGTACTTC
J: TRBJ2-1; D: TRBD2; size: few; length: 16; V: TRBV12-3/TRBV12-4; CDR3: CASSPGSGSSYNEQFF; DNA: TGTGCCAGCAGTCCGGGTAGCGGGAGCTCCTACAATGAGCAGTTCTTC
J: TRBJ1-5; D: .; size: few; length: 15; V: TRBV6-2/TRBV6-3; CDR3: CASSWGGAGNQPQHF; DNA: TGTGCCAGCAGTTGGGGGGGGGCGGGCAATCAGCCCCAGCATTTT
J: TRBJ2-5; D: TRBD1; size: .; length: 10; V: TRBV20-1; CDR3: CSAGTGVQYF; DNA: TGCAGTGCAGGGACAGGGGTTCAGTACTTC
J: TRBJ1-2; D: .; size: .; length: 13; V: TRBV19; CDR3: CASSQQGWYGYTF; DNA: TGTGCCAGTAGCCAACAGGGTTGGTATGGCTACACCTTC
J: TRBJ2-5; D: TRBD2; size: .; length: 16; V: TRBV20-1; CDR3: CSASEGGVAGQETQYF; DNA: TGCAGTGCTAGTGAGGGGGGGGTAGCGGGACAAGAGACCCAGTACTTC
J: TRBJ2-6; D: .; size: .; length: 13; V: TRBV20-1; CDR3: CSARASGANVLTF; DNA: TGCAGTGCTAGAGCCTCTGGGGCCAACGTCCTGACTTTC
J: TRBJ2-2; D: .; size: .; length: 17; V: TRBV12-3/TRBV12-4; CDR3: CASSLARTKLGTGELFF; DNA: TGTGCCAGCAGTTTAGCGAGGACTAAGTTGGGCACCGGGGAGCTGTTTTTT
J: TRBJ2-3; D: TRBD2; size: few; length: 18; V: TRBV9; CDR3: CASSVDGTSGRATDTQYF; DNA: TGTGCCAGCAGCGTAGATGGGACTAGCGGGAGGGCCACAGATACGCAGTATTTT
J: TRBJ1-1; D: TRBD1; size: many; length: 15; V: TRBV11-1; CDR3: CASSKRGQGNTEAFF; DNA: TGTGCCAGCAGCAAAAGGGGACAGGGGAACACTGAAGCTTTCTTT
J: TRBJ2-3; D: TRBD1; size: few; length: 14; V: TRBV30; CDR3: CAWGLGQGTDTQYF; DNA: TGTGCCTGGGGACTGGGACAGGGGACAGATACGCAGTATTTT
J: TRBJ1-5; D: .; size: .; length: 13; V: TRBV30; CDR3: CAWTPGFGQPQHF; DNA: TGTGCCTGGACACCAGGGTTTGGTCAGCCCCAGCATTTT
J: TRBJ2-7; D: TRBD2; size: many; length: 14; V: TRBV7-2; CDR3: CASSFGLGSYEQYF; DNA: TGTGCCAGCAGCTTCGGACTAGGCTCCTACGAGCAGTACTTC
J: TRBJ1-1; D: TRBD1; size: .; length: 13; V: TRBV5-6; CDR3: CASSVQGSTEAFF; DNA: TGTGCCAGCAGCGTACAGGGGAGCACTGAAGCTTTCTTT
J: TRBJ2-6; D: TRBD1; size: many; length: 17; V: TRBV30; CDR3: CAWMPTGGGAGANVLTF; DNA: TGTGCCTGGATGCCCACAGGGGGCGGCGCTGGGGCCAACGTCCTGACTTTC
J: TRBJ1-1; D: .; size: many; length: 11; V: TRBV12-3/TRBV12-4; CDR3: CATARAGEAFF; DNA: TGTGCCACCGCCAGGGCGGGTGAAGCTTTCTTT
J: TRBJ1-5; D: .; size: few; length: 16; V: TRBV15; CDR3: CATSRPDVSSNQPQHF; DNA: TGTGCCACCAGCCGCCCGGACGTCTCTAGCAATCAGCCCCAGCATTTT
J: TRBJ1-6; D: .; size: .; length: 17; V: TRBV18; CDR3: CASSPTLGQDGDSPLHF; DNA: TGTGCCAGCTCACCAACGTTGGGGCAGGACGGCGATTCACCCCTCCACTTT
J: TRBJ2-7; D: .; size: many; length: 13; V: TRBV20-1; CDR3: CSANPGNSYEQYF; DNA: TGCAGTGCAAACCCAGGGAACTCCTACGAGCAGTACTTC
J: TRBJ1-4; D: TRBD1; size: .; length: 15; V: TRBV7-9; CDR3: CASSLGDRETEKLFF; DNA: TGTGCCAGCAGCTTAGGGGACAGGGAGACTGAAAAACTGTTTTTT